These T cell receptor beta chains were read from a single sample in a study of response to subunit inactivated influenza vaccine. MiXCR, run by TCRdb on the RT-PCR reads, gives a single entry per CDR3 protein. The sample has just under 550,000 distinct CDR3 sequences, 20% to 25% seen once. These data also featured in a second study, about T cells expressing NK-cell markers.

Sample: CD4+ T cells sorted from PBMCs, taken 11 to 12 days after vaccination. These receptors all come from a man aged 45 to 65 who received an inactivated influenza vaccine. CDR3s include the opening cysteine and the closing phenylalanine or tryptophan. The order of the fields is J gene, CDR3 length, V gene, CDR3 protein.

TRBJ2-3 14 TRBV7-2 CASSFRLVKDTQYF
TRBJ2-7 15 TRBV11-2 CASSRIRGFRYEQYF
TRBJ2-2 15 TRBV9 CASSPHSGGRGELFF
TRBJ2-2 18 TRBV9 CASSVVGHLGPNTGELFF
TRBJ1-1 12 TRBV11-2 CASSSNDREAFF
TRBJ2-5 10 TRBV20-1 CSGHEETQYF
TRBJ1-5 13 TRBV7-9 CASTLGGEQPQHF
TRBJ2-5 15 TRBV12-3/TRBV12-4 CASSLMQGLHETQYF
TRBJ1-5 13 TRBV6-1 CASKEGGNQPQHF
TRBJ2-7 13 TRBV7-9 CASSGTGPYEQYF
TRBJ1-2 13 TRBV10-3 CAISDPKTYGYTF
TRBJ2-2 15 TRBV5-1 CASSERTGNTGELFF
TRBJ1-6 16 TRBV12-5 CARDLGTGANNSPLHF
TRBJ2-1 15 TRBV12-3/TRBV12-4 CASSSLAGGSNEQFF
TRBJ2-1 15 TRBV12-3/TRBV12-4 CASSSTGQGNNEQFF
TRBJ1-2 15 TRBV4-3 CASSQGDRSNYGYTF
TRBJ2-1 18 TRBV20-1 CSARDYFGAETHYNEQFF
TRBJ1-4 14 TRBV7-8 CASSFSVRAEKLFF
TRBJ2-3 22 TRBV7-2 CASSYYPPGLAGGGPSTDTQYF
TRBJ2-1 15 TRBV5-1 CASRASGTNYNEQFF
TRBJ2-1 17 TRBV29-1 CSVEDPQARTSYNEQFF
TRBJ2-7 13 TRBV7-2 CASSPGVYYEQYF
TRBJ2-7 16 TRBV7-8 CASSLQTGRGSYEQYF
TRBJ2-2 15 TRBV12-3/TRBV12-4 CASRGGQGATGELFF
TRBJ2-7 13 TRBV7-9 CASSLSRDVEQYF
TRBJ2-7 13 TRBV20-1 CSARREIPYEQYF
TRBJ1-2 15 TRBV6-5 CASSSAGTVIYGYTF
TRBJ1-1 14 TRBV20-1 CSAAPAGVETEAFF
TRBJ2-3 16 TRBV5-1 CASSLGDTLSTDTQYF
TRBJ1-2 15 TRBV7-8 CASSLDEDRGYGYTF
TRBJ2-3 15 TRBV15 CATSSRTTSTDTQYF
TRBJ2-1 17 TRBV7-9 CASSLFILAFPYNEQFF
TRBJ2-7 14 TRBV29-1 CSVEAVGQPYEQYF
TRBJ1-6 13 TRBV10-3 CAISREGGAPLHF
TRBJ2-7 14 TRBV7-3 CASSLLGRVDEQYF
TRBJ2-7 17 TRBV12-3/TRBV12-4 CASSSPSLGKLSYEQYF
TRBJ1-5 15 TRBV7-2 CASSLARLGNQPQHF
TRBJ1-2 14 TRBV6-5 CASSYSPADYGYTF
TRBJ2-7 15 TRBV14 CASSRDAGRSYEQYF
TRBJ2-5 12 TRBV2 CASSELAETQYF
TRBJ2-6 19 TRBV5-4 CASSLAPTHSGSGANVLTF
TRBJ1-5 13 TRBV29-1 CSVGTGLNQPQHF
TRBJ1-1 12 TRBV28 CASSLYRGQAFF
TRBJ2-5 14 TRBV5-5 CASSEQGTRETQYF
TRBJ1-6 16 TRBV3-1 CASSQEIRPEGPPLHF
TRBJ1-6 15 TRBV6-2/TRBV6-3 CASRSRDRDNSPLHF
TRBJ2-3 13 TRBV15 CATSRDPGNTQYF
TRBJ2-5 15 TRBV24-1 CATSVGWEDQETQYF
TRBJ2-3 13 TRBV10-3 CAISESGRDTQYF
TRBJ1-2 14 TRBV4-1 CASSQGSGAGGYTF
TRBJ2-7 13 TRBV7-8 CASSFAQRGEQYF
TRBJ1-2 14 TRBV19 CASGGISANYGYTF
TRBJ2-7 17 TRBV7-9 CASSPGPGSGGSYEQYF
TRBJ1-2 15 TRBV9 CASSTGQSSYSGYTF
TRBJ1-1 15 TRBV11-2 CASSLSATGGTEAFF